This T cell receptor (beta chain) was recorded in a study of shared clonotypes between healthy human individuals. Deep level was the assay's run setting. Sequenced by immunoSEQ multiplex PCR; TCRdb stores in-frame clones only, minus some. The table shows some 2,400,000 clones, with more than 90% occurring only once. Whole-study results and caveats: The diversity represented, both genetic and in exposure history, was limited by few donors. Lower generation probabilities were found for non-shared clonotypes than for those shared by all four donors.

This clone was observed once. Its matching antigen is unknown. Material for sequencing was naive CD4+ T cells sorted from blood. The subset is: CD45RA+ positively selected. The receptor's source is a man younger than 30 in good health.

CDR3 sequence (DNA): TGTGCCAGCAGCTCGGGACTAGCGGGATCGACGGGGGAGCTGTTTTTT. Translation: CASSSGLAGSTGELFF. The chain employs TRBV5-4 and TRBJ2-2; 13 bases map to TRBD2. V shed 3 bases, J shed 8 bases, and the junction held 7 bases outside the gene matches. The CDR3 contains 16 residues. The V gene's germline CDR1 is SGHNT and CDR2 YYREEE (reference sequence).